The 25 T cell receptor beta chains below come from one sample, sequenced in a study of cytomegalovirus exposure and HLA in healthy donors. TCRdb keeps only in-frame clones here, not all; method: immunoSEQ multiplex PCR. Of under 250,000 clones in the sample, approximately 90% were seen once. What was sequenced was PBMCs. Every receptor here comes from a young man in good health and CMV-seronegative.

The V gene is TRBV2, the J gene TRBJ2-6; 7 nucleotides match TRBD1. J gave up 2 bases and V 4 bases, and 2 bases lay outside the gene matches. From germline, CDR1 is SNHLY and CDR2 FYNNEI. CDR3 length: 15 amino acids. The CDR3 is CASSGGGPGANVLTF. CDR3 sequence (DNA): TGTGCCAGCAGTGGAGGGGGCCCTGGGGCCAACGTCCTGACTTTC. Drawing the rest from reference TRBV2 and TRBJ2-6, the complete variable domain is EPEVTQTPSHQVTQMGQEVILRCVPISNHLYFYWYRQILGQKVEFLVSFYNNEISEKSEIFDDQFSVERPDGSNFTLKIRSTKLEDSAMYFCASSGGGPGANVLTFGAGSRLTVL.

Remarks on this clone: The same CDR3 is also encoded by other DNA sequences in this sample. The CDR3 coding sequence is TGTGCCAGCAGTTCTCCGGACTATGGCTACACCTTC. Its protein is CASSSPDYGYTF. V is TRBV6-6 and J is TRBJ1-2; the D is unclear. The CDR3 is 12 amino acids. Per the germline V gene, CDR1 is MNHNY and CDR2 is SVGAGI (reference sequence). The V end was cut by 4 bases, the J end by 3 bases, with 6 bases between.

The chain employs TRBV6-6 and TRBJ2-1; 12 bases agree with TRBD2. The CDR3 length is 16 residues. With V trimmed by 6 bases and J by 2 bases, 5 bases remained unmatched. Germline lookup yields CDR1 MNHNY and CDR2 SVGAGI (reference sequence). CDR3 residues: CASSKGLAGTYNEQFF. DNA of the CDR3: TGTGCCAGCAGCAAAGGACTAGCGGGGACCTACAATGAGCAGTTCTTC.

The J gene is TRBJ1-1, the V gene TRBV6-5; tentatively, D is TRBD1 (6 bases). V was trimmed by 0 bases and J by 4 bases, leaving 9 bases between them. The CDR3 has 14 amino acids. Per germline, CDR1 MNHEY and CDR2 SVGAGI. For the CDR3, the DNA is TGTGCCAGCAGTTACTCCAACAGGGCCACTGAAGCTTTCTTT. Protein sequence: CASSYSNRATEAFF.

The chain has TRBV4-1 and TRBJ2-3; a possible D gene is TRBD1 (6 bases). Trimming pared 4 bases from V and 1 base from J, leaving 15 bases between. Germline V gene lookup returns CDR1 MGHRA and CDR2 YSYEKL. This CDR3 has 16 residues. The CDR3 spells CASSPGWGRGTDTQYF. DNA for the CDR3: TGCGCCAGCAGCCCTGGTTGGGGGCGGGGCACAGATACGCAGTATTTT.

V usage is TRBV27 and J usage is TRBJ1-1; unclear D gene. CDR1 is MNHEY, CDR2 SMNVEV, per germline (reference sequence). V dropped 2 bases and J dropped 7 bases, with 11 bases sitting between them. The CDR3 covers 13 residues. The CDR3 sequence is CASSLNFRSEAFF. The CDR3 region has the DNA TGTGCCAGCAGTTTAAATTTCAGAAGTGAAGCTTTCTTT.

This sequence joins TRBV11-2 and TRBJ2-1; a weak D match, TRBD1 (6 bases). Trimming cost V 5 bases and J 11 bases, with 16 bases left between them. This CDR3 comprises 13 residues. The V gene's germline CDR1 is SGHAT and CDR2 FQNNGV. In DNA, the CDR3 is TGTGCCAGCAGCAATATTCTACAGGGTCAGCAGTTCTTC. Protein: CASSNILQGQQFF.

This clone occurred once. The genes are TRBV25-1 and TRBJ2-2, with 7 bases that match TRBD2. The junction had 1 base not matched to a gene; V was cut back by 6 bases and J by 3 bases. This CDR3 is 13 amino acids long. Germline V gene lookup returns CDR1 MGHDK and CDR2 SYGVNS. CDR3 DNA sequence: TGTGCCAGCAGAGGACTAGACACCGGGGAGCTGTTTTTT. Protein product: CASRGLDTGELFF.

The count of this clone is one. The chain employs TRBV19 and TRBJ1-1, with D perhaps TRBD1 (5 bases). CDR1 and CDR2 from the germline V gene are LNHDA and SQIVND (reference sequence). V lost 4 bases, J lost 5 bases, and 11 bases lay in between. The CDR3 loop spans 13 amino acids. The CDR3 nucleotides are TGTGCCAGTAGTACGCAGGGTCTTACTGAAGCTTTCTTT. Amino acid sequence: CASSTQGLTEAFF.

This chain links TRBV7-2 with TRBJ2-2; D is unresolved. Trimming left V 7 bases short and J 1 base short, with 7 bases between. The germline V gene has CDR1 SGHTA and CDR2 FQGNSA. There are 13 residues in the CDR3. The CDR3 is CASNLRNTGELFF. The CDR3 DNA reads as TGTGCCAGCAATCTAAGGAACACCGGGGAGCTGTTTTTT.

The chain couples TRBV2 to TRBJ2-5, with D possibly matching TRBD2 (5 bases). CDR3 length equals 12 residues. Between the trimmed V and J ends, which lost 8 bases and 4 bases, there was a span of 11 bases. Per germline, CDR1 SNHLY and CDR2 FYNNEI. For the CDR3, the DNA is TGTGCCAGCGGAGGCGGGCCAGAGACCCAGTACTTC. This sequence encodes CASGGGPETQYF.

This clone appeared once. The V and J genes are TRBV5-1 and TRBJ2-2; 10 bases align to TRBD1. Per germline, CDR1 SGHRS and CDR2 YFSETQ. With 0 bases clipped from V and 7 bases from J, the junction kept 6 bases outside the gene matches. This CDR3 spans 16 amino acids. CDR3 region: CASSLVWTGGIGELFF. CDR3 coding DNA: TGCGCCAGCAGCTTGGTTTGGACAGGGGGGATCGGGGAGCTGTTTTTT.

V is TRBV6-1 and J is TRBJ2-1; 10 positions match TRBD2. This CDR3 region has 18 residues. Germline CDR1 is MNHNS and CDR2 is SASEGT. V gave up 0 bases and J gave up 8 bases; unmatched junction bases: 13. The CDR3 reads CASSEARSSGGGKDEQFF. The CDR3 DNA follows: TGTGCCAGCAGTGAAGCGCGATCTAGCGGGGGCGGGAAGGATGAGCAGTTCTTC.

CDR3 nucleotide sequence: TGTGCCAGCACCGGACAGCTCGGGCAGTACTTC. It translates to CASTGQLGQYF. The rearrangement uses TRBV19 and TRBJ2-7; D possibly corresponds to TRBD1 (6 bases). This CDR3 spans 11 amino acids. The V end lost 9 bases, the J end lost 9 bases, and 15 bases lay between the germline ends. CDR1 and CDR2 (germline): LNHDA, SQIVND (reference sequence).

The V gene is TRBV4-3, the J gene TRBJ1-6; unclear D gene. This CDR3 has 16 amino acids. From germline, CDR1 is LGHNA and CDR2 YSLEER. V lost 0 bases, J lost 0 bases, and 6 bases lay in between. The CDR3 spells CASSQDPSSYNSPLHF. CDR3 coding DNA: TGCGCCAGCAGCCAAGATCCCAGCTCCTATAATTCACCCCTCCACTTT.

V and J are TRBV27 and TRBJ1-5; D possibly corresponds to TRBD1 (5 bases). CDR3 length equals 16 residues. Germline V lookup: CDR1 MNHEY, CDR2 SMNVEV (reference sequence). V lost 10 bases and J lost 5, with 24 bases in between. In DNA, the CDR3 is TGTGCCAATCATCCTCAGGGTATGGGGGACTATCAGCCCCAGCATTTT. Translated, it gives CANHPQGMGDYQPQHF.

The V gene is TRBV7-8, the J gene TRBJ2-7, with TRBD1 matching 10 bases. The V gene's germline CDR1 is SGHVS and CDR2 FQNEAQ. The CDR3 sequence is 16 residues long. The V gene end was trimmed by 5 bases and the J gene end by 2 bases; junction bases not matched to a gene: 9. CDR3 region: CASSRTSGQGTYEQYF. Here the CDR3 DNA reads TGTGCCAGCAGCAGGACCTCGGGACAGGGGACCTACGAGCAGTACTTC.

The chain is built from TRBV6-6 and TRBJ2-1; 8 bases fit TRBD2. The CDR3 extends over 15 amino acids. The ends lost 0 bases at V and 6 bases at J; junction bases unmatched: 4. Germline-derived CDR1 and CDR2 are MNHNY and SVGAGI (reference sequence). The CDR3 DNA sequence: TGTGCCAGCAGTTACTCGGCGGGAGGAATCAATGAGCAGTTCTTC. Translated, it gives CASSYSAGGINEQFF.

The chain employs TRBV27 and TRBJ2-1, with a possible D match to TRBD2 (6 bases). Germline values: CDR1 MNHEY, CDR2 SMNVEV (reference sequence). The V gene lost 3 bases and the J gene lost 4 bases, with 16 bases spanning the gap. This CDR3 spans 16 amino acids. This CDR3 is CASSFRPRGQYNEQFF. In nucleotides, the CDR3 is TGTGCCAGCAGTTTTAGGCCGCGGGGCCAATACAATGAGCAGTTCTTC.

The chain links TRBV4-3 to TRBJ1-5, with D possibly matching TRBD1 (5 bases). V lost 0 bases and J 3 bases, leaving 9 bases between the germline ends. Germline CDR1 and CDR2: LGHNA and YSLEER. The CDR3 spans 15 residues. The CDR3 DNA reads TGCGCCAGCAGCCAAGATCGGGGGGTCAATCAGCCCCAGCATTTT. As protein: CASSQDRGVNQPQHF.

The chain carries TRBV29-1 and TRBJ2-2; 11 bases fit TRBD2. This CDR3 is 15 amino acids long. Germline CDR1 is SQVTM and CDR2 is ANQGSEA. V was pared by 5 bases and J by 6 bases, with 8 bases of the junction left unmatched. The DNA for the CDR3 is TGCAGCGTTCAAAGTAGCGGGAGGGCGTCCGGGGAGCTGTTTTTT. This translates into CSVQSSGRASGELFF.

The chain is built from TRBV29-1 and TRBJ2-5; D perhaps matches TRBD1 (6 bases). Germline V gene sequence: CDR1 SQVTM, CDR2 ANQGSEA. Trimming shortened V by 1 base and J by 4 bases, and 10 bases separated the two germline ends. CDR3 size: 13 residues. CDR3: CSVEGGRRETQYF. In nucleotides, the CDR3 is TGCAGCGTTGAAGGGGGGCGACGAGAGACCCAGTACTTC.

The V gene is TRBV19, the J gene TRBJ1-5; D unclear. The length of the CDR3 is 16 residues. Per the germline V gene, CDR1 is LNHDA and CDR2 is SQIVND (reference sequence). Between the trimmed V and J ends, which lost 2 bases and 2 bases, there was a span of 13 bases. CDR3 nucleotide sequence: TGTGCCAGTAGTATAAATACGGGGTCGGGCAATCAGCCCCAGCATTTT. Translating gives CASSINTGSGNQPQHF.

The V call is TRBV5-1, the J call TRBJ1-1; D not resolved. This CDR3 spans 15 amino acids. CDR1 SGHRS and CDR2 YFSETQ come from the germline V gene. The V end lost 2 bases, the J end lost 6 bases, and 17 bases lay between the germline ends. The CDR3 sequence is CASSFTIGETAEAFF. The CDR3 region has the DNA TGCGCCAGCAGCTTCACGATCGGGGAGACTGCTGAAGCTTTCTTT.

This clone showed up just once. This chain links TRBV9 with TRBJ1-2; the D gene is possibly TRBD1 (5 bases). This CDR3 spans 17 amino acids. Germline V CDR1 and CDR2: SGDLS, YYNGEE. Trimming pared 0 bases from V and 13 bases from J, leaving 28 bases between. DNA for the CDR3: TGTGCCAGCAGCGTAGTCCCTGTTGGCAGCGGGGGGACGGGGTGCACCTTC. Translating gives CASSVVPVGSGGTGCTF.